The next 4 T cell receptor beta chains were all read from a single sample in a study of OX40 agonist ivuxolimab in advanced cancers. The protocol was immunoSEQ multiplex PCR, while the TCRdb copy is restricted to in-frame clones and leaves out a portion. This table holds 70,000 or so clones, approximately 89% found once. The source was CD4+ or CD8+ T cells sorted from blood, collected in a trial of the OX40 agonist ivuxolimab. These TCRs come from an adult with an advanced solid tumor such as melanoma, head and neck, liver or kidney cancer.

The gene calls are TRBV21-1 and TRBJ2-1; the table's D call TRBD2 went unverified against the DNA. TRBV21-1 corresponds to a pseudogene. This CDR3 has 18 amino acids. The CDR3 here is CASSKAELADRSYNEQFF. DNA of the CDR3: TGTGCCAGCAGCAAAGCCGAGTTGGCGGATAGGTCCTACAATGAGCAGTTCTTC.

The V gene is TRBV19, the J gene TRBJ1-5, with no clear D. This CDR3 region has 15 residues. Per germline, CDR1 LNHDA and CDR2 SQIVND (reference sequence). The V end was cut by 3 bases, the J end by 0 bases, with 9 bases between. CDR3 protein: CASSIAGISNQPQHF. The CDR3 DNA reads as TGTGCCAGTAGTATCGCGGGAATTAGCAATCAGCCCCAGCATTTT.

The chain combines TRBV7-2 with TRBJ1-6; D is possibly TRBD1 (6 bases). V dropped 2 bases and J dropped 9 bases, with 11 bases sitting between them. The CDR3 extends over 14 amino acids. Per the germline V gene, CDR1 is SGHTA and CDR2 is FQGNSA. The chain's CDR3 is CASSLLQGVSPLHF. The DNA of the CDR3 is TGTGCCAGCAGCTTATTACAGGGAGTTTCACCCCTCCACTTT.

On this clone: The junction differs from germline at one of its ends, possibly a read error. V usage is TRBV7-9 and J usage is TRBJ1-4; D is ambiguous. The CDR3 runs 11 residues. Germline V gene sequence: CDR1 SEHNR, CDR2 FQNEAQ (reference sequence). CDR3 sequence: CASSFYDKLFF. The CDR3 DNA sequence: TGTGCCAGCAGCTTTTATGATAAACTGTTTTTT.